This passage covers 7 T cell receptor beta chains from one sample sequenced in a study of blood T cell repertoires in COVID-19. Profiled with immunoSEQ multiplex PCR; TCRdb holds only in-frame clones, not every one. The data contain 75,000 to 100,000 clones, about 86% of them seen just once; the ten biggest clones take up about 1.7%. Sequencing was done on a sample of peripheral blood. These receptor sequences come from an elderly man with acute or convalescent COVID-19.

The gene calls are TRBV5-1 and TRBJ2-5; maybe TRBD1 (8 bases). The CDR3 extends over 13 amino acids. V shed 2 bases and J shed 7 bases, with 12 bases lying between them. Germline V gene sequence: CDR1 SGHRS, CDR2 YFSETQ. For the CDR3, the DNA is TGCGCCAGCAGCTTAAACAGGGGGGGGACCCAGTACTTC. It specifies CASSLNRGGTQYF.

The chain links TRBV29-1 to TRBJ2-3; 13 bases are a match to TRBD2. The V gene's germline CDR1 is SQVTM and CDR2 ANQGSEA. V was clipped by 3 bases and J by 2 bases; unmatched bases: 5. The CDR3 consists of 16 residues. In nucleotides, the CDR3 is TGCAGCGTTGAGTGGGGACTAGCGGGATTCACAGATACGCAGTATTTT. This codes for CSVEWGLAGFTDTQYF.

V usage is TRBV5-8 and J usage is TRBJ2-7; maybe TRBD1 (6 bases). V was cut by 7 bases and J by 2 bases, with 13 bases left in between. There are 13 residues in the CDR3. From germline, CDR1 is SGHTS and CDR2 YDEGEE. CDR3 DNA sequence: TGTGCCAGCGCTCCAGGGGAGACCTACGAGCAGTACTTC. Residues: CASAPGETYEQYF.

The chain has TRBV7-2 and TRBJ2-7; tentatively, D is TRBD2 (5 bases). The germline V gene encodes CDR1 SGHTA and CDR2 FQGNSA. V was trimmed by 2 bases and J by 2 bases, leaving 10 bases between them. The CDR3 contains 14 residues. Written as DNA, the CDR3 is TGTGCCAGCAGCTTAAACGCGGGCACCTACGAGCAGTACTTC. This sequence encodes CASSLNAGTYEQYF.

V and J are TRBV5-1 and TRBJ2-7, with 15 bases identical to TRBD2. CDR1 and CDR2 from the germline V gene are SGHRS and YFSETQ. J was trimmed by 7 bases and V by 4 bases; bases with no gene match: 9. There are 16 residues in the CDR3. The CDR3 loop is CASSVDPGLAGGEQYF. The DNA of the CDR3 is TGCGCCAGCAGCGTAGATCCGGGACTAGCGGGAGGTGAGCAGTACTTC.

The rearrangement joins TRBV6-2 or TRBV6-3 to TRBJ2-1; 10 bases line up with TRBD2. J lost 7 bases, V lost 2 bases, and 2 bases had no gene match. This CDR3 contains 14 residues. Germline lookup yields CDR1 MNHEY and CDR2 SVGEGT. Here the CDR3 reads CASSYLAGVNEQFF. DNA of the CDR3: TGTGCCAGCAGTTACCTAGCGGGAGTTAATGAGCAGTTCTTC.

CDR3 loop: CASSRYPGTGEETQYF. CDR3 nucleotides: TGTGCCAGCTCCCGATACCCCGGGACAGGGGAAGAGACCCAGTACTTC. This chain joins TRBV11-2 and TRBJ2-5; 10 nucleotides align to TRBD1. V trimming: 8 bases; J trimming: 3 bases; junction bases outside the gene matches: 12. CDR1 is SGHAT, CDR2 FQNNGV, per germline. This CDR3 region has 16 residues.